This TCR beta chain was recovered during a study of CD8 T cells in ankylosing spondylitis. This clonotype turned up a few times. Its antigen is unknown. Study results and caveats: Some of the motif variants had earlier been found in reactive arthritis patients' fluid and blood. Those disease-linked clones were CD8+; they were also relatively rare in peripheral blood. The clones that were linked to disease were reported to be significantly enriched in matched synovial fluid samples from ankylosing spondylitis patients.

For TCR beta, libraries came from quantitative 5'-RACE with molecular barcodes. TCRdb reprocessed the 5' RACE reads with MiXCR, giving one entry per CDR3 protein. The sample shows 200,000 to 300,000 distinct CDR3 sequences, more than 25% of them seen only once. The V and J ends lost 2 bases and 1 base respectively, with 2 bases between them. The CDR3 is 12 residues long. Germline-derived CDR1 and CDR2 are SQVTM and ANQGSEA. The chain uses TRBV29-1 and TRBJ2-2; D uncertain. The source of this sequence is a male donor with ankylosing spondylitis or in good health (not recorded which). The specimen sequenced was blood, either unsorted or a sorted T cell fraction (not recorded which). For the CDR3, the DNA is TGCAGCGTTGAACTGAACACCGGGGAGCTGTTTTTT. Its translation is CSVELNTGELFF.